This TCR beta chain stems from a study of PD-1 blockade in classical Hodgkin lymphoma. Study-wide points: Diversity in CD4+ TCRs, unlike that measured in CD8+ TCRs, had risen significantly by C4D1. Complete responders' diversity at baseline resembled that of newly diagnosed patients. After ASCT, patients who started nivolumab under 1 year later were excluded.

On this clone: Antigen specificity is unknown.

Generated by immunoSEQ multiplex PCR, the TCRdb table keeps only in-frame clones and is missing some. The sample comprises some 41,000 clones, about 88% of which are singletons, and less than 7% rests with the top ten. The ends were cut back, 0 bases at V and 8 bases at J, with 20 bases in the middle. Germline V gives CDR1 SGDLS, CDR2 YYNGEE. The CDR3 totals 17 residues. Each and every patient relapsed after autologous stem cell transplantation, and patients got differing brentuximab vedotin exposure. Complete response, partial response or progressive disease was each patient's best response. This specimen consisted of peripheral blood mononuclear cells (PBMCs), obtained before the second cycle of nivolumab. The sequence came from a human donor with classical Hodgkin lymphoma. This chain links TRBV9 with TRBJ2-2; no firm D call. CDR3 region: CASSVALGPIMLGELFF. As DNA, the CDR3 is TGTGCCAGCAGCGTAGCTCTGGGCCCTATAATGTTGGGGGAGCTGTTTTTT.